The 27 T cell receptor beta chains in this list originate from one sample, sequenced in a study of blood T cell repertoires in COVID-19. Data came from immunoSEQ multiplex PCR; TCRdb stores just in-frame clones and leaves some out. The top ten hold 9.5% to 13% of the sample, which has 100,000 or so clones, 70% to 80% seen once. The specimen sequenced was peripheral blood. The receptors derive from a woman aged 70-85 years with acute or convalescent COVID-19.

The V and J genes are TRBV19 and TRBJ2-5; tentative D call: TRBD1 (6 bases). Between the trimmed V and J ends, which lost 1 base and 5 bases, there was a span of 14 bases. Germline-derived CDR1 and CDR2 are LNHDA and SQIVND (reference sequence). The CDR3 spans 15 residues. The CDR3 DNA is TGTGCCAGTAGTATAGCCACGCAGGGGTATGAGACCCAGTACTTC. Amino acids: CASSIATQGYETQYF.

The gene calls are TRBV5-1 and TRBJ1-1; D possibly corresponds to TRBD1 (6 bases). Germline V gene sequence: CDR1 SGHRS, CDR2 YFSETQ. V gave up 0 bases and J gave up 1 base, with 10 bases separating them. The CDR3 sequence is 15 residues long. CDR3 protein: CASSLALGQNTEAFF. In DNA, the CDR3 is TGCGCCAGCAGCTTGGCCTTGGGACAGAACACTGAAGCTTTCTTT.

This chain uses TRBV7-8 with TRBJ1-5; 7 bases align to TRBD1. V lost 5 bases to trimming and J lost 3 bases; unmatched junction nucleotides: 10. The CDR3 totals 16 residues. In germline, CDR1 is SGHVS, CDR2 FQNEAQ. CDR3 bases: TGTGCCAGCAGCGGACAGTTGGGACAGTTCAATCAGCCCCAGCATTTT. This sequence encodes CASSGQLGQFNQPQHF.

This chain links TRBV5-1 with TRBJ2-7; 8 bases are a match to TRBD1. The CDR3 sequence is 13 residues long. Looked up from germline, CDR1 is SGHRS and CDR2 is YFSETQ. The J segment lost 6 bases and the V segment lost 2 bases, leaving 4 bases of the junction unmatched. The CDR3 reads CASSLETGVEQYV. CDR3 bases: TGCGCCAGCAGCTTAGAGACAGGGGTCGAGCAGTACGTC.

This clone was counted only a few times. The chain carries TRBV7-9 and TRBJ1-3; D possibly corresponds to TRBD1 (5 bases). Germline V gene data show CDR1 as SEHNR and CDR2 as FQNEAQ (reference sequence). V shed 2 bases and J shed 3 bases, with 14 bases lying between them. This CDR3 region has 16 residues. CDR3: CASSLKTGSVGNTIYF. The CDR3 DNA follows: TGTGCCAGCAGCTTAAAAACAGGCTCGGTTGGAAACACCATATATTTT.

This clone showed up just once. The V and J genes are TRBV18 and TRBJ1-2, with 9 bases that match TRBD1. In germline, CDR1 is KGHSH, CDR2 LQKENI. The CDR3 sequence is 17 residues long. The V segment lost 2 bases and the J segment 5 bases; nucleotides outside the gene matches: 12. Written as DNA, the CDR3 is TGTGCCAGCTCACCAATACCTGAAGGGGACAGGGAGTATGGCTACACCTTC. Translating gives CASSPIPEGDREYGYTF.

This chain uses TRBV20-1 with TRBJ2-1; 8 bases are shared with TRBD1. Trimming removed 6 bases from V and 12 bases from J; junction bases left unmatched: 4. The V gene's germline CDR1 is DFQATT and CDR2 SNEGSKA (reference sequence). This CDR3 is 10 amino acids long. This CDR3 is CSAATGGQFF. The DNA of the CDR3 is TGCAGTGCAGCTACAGGGGGGCAGTTCTTC.

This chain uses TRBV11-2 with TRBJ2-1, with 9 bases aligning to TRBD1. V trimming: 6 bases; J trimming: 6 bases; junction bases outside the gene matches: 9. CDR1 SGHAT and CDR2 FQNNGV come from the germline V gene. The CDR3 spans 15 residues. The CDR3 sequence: CASSQTGGRGNEQFF. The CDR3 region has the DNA TGTGCCAGCAGTCAAACAGGGGGCCGGGGCAATGAGCAGTTCTTC.

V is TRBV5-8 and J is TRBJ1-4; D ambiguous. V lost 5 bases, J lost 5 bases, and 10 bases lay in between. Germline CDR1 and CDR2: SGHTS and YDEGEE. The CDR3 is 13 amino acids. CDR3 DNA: TGTGCCAGCAGGGCCAGCGTAAATGAAAAACTGTTTTTT. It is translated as CASRASVNEKLFF.

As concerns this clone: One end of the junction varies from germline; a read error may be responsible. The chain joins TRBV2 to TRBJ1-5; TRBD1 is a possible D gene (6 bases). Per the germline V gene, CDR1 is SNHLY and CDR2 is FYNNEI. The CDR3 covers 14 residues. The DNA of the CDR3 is TGTGCCAGCAGAAAAGGACAGCTCTTTCAGGCCCAGCATTTT. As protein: CASRKGQLFQAQHF. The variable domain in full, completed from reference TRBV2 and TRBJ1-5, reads EPEVTQTPSHQVTQMGQEVILRCVPISNHLYFYWYRQILGQKVEFLVSFYNNEISEKSEIFDDQFSVERPDGSNFTLKIRSTKLEDSAMYFCASRKGQLFQAQHFGDGTRLSIL.

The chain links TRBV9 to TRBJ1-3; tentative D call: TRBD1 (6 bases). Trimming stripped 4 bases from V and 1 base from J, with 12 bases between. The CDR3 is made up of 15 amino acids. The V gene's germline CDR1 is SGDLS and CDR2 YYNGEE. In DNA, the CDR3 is TGTGCCAGCAGCCCCCTAAGGGGGTCTGGAAACACCATATATTTT. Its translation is CASSPLRGSGNTIYF.

The CDR3 reads CASMLGQRQPQHF. The DNA for the CDR3 is TGTGCCAGCATGTTGGGACAGAGACAGCCCCAGCATTTT. The chain is built from TRBV6-5 and TRBJ1-5; TRBD1 agrees at 7 bases. Germline-derived CDR1 and CDR2 are MNHEY and SVGAGI. Trimming took 7 bases from V and 7 from J; bases not matched to a gene: 7. CDR3 length: 13 residues.

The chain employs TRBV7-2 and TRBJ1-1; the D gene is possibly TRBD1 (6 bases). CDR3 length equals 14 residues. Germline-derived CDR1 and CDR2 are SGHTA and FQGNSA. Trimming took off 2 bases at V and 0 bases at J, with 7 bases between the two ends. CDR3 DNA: TGTGCCAGCAGCTTACAGGGGATGAACACTGAAGCTTTCTTT. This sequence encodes CASSLQGMNTEAFF. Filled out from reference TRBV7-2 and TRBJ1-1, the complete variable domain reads GAGVSQSPSNKVTEKGKDVELRCDPISGHTALYWYRQSLGQGLEFLIYFQGNSAPDKSGLPSDRFSAERTGGSVSTLTIQRTQQEDSAVYLCASSLQGMNTEAFFGQGTRLTVV.

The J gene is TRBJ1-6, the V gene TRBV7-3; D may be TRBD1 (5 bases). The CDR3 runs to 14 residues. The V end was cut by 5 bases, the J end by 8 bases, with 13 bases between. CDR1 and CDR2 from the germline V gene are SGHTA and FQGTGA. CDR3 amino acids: CASSADMTDSPLHF. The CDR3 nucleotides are TGTGCCAGCAGCGCGGACATGACGGATTCACCCCTCCACTTT.

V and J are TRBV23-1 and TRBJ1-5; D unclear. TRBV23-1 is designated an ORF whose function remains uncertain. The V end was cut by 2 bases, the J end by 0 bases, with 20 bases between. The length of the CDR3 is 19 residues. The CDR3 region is CASSQDRVHPLCSNQPQHF. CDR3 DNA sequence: TGCGCCAGCAGTCAAGACCGGGTCCACCCCCTTTGTAGCAATCAGCCCCAGCATTTT.

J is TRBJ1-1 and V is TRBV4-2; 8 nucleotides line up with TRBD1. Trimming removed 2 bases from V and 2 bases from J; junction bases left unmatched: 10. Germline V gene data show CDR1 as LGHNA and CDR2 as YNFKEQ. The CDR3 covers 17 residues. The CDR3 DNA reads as TGTGCCAGCAGCCAACAGACAGGGGCCATCTCTAACACTGAAGCTTTCTTT. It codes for CASSQQTGAISNTEAFF.

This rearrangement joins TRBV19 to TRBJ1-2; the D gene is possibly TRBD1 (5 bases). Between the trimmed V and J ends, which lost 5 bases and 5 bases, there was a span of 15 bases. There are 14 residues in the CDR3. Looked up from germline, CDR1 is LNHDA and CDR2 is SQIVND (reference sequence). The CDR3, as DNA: TGTGCCAGTAGTTCCCAGGGACTATTGTATGGCTACACCTTC. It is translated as CASSSQGLLYGYTF.

The CDR3 region has the DNA TGTGCCAGCAGTTCGAGCCGGGACACATTGGGTGAAAAACTGTTTTTT. Amino acids: CASSSSRDTLGEKLFF. The V and J genes are TRBV6-6 and TRBJ1-4; the D gene is possibly TRBD1 (6 bases). CDR1 is MNHNY and CDR2 is SVGAGI in the germline V gene (reference sequence). The CDR3 totals 16 residues. Trimming removed 4 bases from V and 7 bases from J, with 19 bases in between.

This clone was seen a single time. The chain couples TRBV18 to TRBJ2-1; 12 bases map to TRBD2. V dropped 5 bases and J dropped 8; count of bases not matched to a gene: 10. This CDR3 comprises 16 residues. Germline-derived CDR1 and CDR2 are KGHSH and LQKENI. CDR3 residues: CASSSLLAGGLHEQFF. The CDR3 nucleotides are TGTGCCAGCTCATCCTTACTAGCGGGGGGCTTGCATGAGCAGTTCTTC.

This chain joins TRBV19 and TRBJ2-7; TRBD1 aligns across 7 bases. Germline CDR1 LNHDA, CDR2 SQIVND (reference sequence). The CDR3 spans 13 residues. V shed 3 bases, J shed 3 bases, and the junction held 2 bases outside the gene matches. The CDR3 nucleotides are TGTGCCAGTAGTATCGGGGACAGCTACGAGCAGTACTTC. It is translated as CASSIGDSYEQYF.

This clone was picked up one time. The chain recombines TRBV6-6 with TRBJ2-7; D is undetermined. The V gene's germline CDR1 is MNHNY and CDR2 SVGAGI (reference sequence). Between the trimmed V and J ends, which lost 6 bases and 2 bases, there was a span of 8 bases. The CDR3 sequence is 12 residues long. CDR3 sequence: CASSPLPYEQYF. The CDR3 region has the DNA TGTGCCAGCAGCCCACTTCCCTACGAGCAGTACTTC.

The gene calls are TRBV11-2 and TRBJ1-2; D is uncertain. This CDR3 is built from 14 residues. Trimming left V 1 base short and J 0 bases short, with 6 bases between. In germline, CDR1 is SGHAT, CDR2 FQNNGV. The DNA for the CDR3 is TGTGCCAGCAGCTTAGGAGTAACTAACTATGGCTACACCTTC. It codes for CASSLGVTNYGYTF.

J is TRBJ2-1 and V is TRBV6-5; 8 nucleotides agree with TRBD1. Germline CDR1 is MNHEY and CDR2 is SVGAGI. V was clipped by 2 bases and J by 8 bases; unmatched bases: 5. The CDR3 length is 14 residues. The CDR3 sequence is CASSYGQGIDEQFF. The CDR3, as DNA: TGTGCCAGCAGTTACGGACAGGGTATCGATGAGCAGTTCTTC.

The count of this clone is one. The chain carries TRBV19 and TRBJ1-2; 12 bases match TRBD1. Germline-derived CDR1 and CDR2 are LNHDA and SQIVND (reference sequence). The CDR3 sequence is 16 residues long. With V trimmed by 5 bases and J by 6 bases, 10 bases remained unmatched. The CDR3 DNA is TGTGCCAGTAGTCCATTACCCGGGACAGGGGGCGATGGCTACACCTTC. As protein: CASSPLPGTGGDGYTF.

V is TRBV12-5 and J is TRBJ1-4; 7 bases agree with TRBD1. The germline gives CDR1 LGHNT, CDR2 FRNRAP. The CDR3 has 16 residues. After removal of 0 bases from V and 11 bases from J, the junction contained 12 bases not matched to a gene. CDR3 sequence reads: CASGLVTGQPFNKLFF. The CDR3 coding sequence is TGTGCTAGTGGTTTGGTCACGGGACAGCCATTTAACAAACTGTTTTTT.

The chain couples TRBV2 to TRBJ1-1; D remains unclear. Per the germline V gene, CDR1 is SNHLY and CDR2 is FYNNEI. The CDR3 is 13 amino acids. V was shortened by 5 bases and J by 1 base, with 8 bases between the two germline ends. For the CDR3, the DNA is TGTGCCAGCAGTACCGAAGCGAACACTGAAGCTTTCTTT. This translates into CASSTEANTEAFF.

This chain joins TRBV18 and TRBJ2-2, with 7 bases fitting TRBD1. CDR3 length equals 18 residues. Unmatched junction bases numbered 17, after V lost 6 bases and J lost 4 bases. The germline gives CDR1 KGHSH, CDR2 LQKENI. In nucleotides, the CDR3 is TGTGCCAGCTCTCCCTCCGGGACAGCTCTAATTGGCACCGGGGAGCTGTTTTTT. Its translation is CASSPSGTALIGTGELFF.